This T cell receptor (beta chain) was recovered during a study of beta chain features in type 1 diabetes. Overall study results and limits: Moderate but significant shortening of TCRB CDR3s was recorded in all four CD4+ subsets from Type 1 diabetes patients.

This clone has more than one count but fewer than ten. Its specificity is unknown. V was pared by 7 bases and J by 0 bases, with 13 bases between. The CDR3 sequence is 15 residues long. The germline gives CDR1 GTSNPN, CDR2 SVGIG (reference sequence). The authors reverse transcribed all of the isolated RNA, so sequencing captured expressed TCRB transcripts. Generated by immunoSEQ multiplex PCR, the TCRdb table keeps only in-frame clones and is missing some. This repertoire shows some 270,000 clones, about 11% found once; its top ten account for over 0.015%. The sequenced sample was naive CD4+ T cells from blood. The chain links TRBV30 to TRBJ2-6; D is unclear. The TCR was taken from a man between 25 and 39 years old with type 1 diabetes. The CDR3, as DNA: TGTGCCTCTCTGACATCGGACTCTGGGGCCAACGTCCTGACTTTC. This codes for CASLTSDSGANVLTF.